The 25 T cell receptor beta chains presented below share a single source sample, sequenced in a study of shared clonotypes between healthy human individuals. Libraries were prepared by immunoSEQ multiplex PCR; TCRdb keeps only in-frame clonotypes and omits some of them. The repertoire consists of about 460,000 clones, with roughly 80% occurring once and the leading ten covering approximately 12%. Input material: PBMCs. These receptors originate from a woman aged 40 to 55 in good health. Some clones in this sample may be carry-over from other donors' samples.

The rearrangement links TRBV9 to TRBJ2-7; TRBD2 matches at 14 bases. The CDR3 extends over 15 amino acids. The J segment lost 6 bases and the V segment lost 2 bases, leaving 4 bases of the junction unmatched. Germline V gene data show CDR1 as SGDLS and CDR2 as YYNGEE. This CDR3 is CASSVGLAGASEQYF. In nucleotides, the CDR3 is TGTGCCAGCAGCGTGGGACTAGCGGGAGCCAGCGAGCAGTACTTC.

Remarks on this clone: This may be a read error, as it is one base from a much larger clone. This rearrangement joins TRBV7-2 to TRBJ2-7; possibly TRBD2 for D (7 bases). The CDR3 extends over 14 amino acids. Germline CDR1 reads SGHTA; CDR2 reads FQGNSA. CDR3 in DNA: TGTGCCAGTTCCAGGGGCGGGAGCTCCTACGAGCGGTACTTC. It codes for CASSRGGSSYERYF.

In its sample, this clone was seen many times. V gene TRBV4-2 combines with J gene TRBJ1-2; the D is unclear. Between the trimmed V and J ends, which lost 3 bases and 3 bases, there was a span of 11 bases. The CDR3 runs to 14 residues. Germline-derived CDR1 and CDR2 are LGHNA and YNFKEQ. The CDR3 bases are TGTGCCAGCAGCCACGGTGGGCAGTACTATGGCTACACCTTC. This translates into CASSHGGQYYGYTF.

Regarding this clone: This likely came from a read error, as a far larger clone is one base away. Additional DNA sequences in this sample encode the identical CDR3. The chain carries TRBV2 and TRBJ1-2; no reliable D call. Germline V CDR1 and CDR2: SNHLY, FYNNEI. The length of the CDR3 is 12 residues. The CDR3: CASIAVGGGYTF. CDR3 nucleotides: TGTGCTAGCATAGCGGTAGGAGGTGGCTACACCTTC.

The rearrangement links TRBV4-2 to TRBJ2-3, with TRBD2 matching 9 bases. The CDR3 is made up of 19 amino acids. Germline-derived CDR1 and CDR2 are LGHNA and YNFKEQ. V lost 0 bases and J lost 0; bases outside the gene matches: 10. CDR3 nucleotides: TGTGCCAGCAGCCAAGATACGAGACTAGCGGATTCTAGCACAGATACGCAGTATTTT. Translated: CASSQDTRLADSSTDTQYF.

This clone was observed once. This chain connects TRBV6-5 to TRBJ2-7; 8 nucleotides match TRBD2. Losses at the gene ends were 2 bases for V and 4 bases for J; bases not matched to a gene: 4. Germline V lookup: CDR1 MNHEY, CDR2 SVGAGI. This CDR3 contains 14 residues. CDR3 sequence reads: CASSYGTSRYEQYF. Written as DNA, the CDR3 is TGTGCCAGCAGTTACGGGACTAGTAGGTACGAGCAGTACTTC.

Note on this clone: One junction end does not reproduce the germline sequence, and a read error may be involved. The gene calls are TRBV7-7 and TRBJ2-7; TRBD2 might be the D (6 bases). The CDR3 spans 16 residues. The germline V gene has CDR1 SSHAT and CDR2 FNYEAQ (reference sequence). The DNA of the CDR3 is TGTGCTAGCAGCTTGTCTGGGCTGAGGAGGGCCTACGAGCAGTACTTC. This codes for CASSLSGLRRAYEQYF.

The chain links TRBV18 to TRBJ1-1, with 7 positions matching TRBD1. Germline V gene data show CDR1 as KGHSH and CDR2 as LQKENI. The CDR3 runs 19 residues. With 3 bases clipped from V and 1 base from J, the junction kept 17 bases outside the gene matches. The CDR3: CASSPRTAGGMGENTEAFF. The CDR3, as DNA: TGTGCCAGCTCACCCCGGACAGCAGGGGGGATGGGGGAGAACACTGAAGCTTTCTTT.

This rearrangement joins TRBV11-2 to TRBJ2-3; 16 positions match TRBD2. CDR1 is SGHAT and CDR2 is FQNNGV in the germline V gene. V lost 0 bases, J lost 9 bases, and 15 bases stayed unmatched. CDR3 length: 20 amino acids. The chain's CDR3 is CASSLDQPGLAGGLYGTQYF. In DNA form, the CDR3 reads TGTGCCAGCAGCTTAGACCAACCGGGACTAGCGGGAGGGCTCTACGGGACGCAGTATTTT.

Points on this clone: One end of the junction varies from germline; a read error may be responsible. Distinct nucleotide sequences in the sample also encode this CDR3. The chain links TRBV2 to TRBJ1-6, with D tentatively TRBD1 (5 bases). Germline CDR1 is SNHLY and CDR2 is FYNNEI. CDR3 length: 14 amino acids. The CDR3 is CASGDSSYNSPLHF. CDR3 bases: TGCGCCAGCGGAGACAGCTCCTATAATTCACCCCTCCACTTT.

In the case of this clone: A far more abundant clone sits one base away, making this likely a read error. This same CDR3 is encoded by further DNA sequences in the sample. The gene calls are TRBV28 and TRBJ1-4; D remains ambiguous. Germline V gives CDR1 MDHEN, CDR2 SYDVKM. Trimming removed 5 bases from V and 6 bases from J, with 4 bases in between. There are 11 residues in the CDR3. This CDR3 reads CASSLDEKLFF. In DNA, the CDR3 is TGTGCCAGCAGTCTGGATGAAAAACTGTTTTTT.

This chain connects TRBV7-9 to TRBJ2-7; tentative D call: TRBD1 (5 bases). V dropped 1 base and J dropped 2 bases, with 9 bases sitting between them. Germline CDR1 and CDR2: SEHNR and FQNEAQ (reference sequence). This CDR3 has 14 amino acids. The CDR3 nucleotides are TGTGCCAGCAGCTTAGAGGGGTTCACCTACGAGCAGTACTTC. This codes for CASSLEGFTYEQYF. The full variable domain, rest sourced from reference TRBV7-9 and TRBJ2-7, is DTGVSQNPRHKITKRGQNVTFRCDPISEHNRLYWYRQTLGQGPEFLTYFQNEAQLEKSRLLSDRFSAERPKGSFSTLEIQRTEQGDSAMYLCASSLEGFTYEQYFGPGTRLTVT.

Here the CDR3 DNA reads TGTGCCAGCTCACCTATGACAGGGAACTATGGCTACACCTTC. Translation: CASSPMTGNYGYTF. The V and J genes are TRBV18 and TRBJ1-2; 7 bases are a match to TRBD1. The CDR3 is 14 amino acids. Unmatched junction bases numbered 3, after V lost 3 bases and J lost 2 bases. Germline CDR1 and CDR2: KGHSH and LQKENI.

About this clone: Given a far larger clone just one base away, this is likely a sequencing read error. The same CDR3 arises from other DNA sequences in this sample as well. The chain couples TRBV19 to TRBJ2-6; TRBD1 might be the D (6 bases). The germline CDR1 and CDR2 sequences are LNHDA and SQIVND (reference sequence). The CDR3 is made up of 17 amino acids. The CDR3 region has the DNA TGTGCCAGTAGTATTTCTGGACAGACCTCTGGGGCCAACGTCTTGACTTTC. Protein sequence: CASSISGQTSGANVLTF.

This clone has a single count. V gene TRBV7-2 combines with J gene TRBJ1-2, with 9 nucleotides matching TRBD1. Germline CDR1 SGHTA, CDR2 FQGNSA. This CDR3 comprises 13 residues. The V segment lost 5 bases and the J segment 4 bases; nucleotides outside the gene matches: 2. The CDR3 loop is CASSAGQGYGYTF. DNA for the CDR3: TGTGCCAGCAGCGCGGGACAGGGCTATGGCTACACCTTC.

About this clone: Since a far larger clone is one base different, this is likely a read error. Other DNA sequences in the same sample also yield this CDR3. The CDR3, as DNA: TGTGCCTGGAGCAGGGGGGCCAGCACAGATACGCAGTATTTT. Translating it yields CAWSRGASTDTQYF. This chain uses TRBV30 with TRBJ2-3, with D possibly being TRBD1 (7 bases). The germline CDR1 and CDR2 sequences are GTSNPN and SVGIG (reference sequence). The CDR3 sequence is 14 residues long. V was clipped by 3 bases and J by 0 bases, with 10 bases between them.

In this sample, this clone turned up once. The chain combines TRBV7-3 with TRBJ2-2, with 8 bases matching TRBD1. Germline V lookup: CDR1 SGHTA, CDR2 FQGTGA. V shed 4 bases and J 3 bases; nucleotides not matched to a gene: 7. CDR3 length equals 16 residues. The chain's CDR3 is CASSSDRAGYTGELFF. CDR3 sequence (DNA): TGTGCCAGCAGCTCGGACAGGGCAGGGTACACCGGGGAGCTGTTTTTT.

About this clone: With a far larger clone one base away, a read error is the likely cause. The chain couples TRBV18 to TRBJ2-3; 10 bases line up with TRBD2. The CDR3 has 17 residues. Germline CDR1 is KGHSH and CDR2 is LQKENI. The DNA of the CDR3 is TGTGCCAGCTCAACCACCGGGACTAGCGCTAGCATAGATACGCAGTATTTT. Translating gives CASSTTGTSASIDTQYF.

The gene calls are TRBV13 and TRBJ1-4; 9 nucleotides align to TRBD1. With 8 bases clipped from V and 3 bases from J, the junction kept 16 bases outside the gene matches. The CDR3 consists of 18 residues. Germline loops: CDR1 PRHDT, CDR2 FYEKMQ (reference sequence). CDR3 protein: CASVGWDREIGANEKLFF. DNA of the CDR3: TGTGCCAGCGTGGGGTGGGACAGGGAGATTGGGGCTAATGAAAAACTGTTTTTT.

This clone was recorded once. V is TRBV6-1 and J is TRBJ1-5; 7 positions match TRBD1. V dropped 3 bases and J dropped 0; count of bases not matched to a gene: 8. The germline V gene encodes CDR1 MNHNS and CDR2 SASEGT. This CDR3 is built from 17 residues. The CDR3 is CASSDRGQSYSNQPQHF. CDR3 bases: TGTGCCAGCAGTGATCGGGGACAGTCCTATAGCAATCAGCCCCAGCATTTT.

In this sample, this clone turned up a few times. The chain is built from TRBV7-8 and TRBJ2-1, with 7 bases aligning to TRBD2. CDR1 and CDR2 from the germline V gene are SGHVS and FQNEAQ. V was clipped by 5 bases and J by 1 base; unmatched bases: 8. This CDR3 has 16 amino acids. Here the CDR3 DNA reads TGTGCCAGCAGCCCTCGGCGGGAGAGTTCCTACAATGAGCAGTTCTTC. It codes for CASSPRRESSYNEQFF.

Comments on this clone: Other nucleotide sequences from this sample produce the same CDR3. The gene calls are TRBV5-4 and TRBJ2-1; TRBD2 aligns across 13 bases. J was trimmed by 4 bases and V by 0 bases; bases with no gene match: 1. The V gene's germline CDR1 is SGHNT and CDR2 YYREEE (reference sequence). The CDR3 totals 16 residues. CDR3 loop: CASSLGLAGGYNEQFF. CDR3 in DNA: TGTGCCAGCAGCTTGGGACTAGCGGGAGGTTACAATGAGCAGTTCTTC.

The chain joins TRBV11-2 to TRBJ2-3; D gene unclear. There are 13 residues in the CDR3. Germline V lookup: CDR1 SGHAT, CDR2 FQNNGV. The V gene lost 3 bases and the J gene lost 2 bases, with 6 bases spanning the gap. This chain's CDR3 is CASSLGVTDTQYF. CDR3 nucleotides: TGTGCCAGCAGCTTGGGCGTCACAGATACGCAGTATTTT.

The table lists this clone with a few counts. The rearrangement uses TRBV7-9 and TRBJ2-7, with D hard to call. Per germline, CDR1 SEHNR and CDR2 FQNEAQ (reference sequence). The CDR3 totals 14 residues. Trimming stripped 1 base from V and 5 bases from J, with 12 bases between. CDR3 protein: CASSLDRHVHEQYF. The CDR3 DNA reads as TGTGCCAGCAGCTTAGATCGGCATGTTCACGAGCAGTACTTC.

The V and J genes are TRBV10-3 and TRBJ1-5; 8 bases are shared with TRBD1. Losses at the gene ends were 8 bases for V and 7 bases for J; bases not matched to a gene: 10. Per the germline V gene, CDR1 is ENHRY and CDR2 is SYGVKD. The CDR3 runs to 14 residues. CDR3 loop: CAIHPGQVGQPQHF. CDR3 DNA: TGTGCCATCCACCCGGGACAGGTCGGGCAGCCCCAGCATTTT.